The text below deals with one T cell receptor (beta chain). Its antigen is not identified. The ends were cut back, 5 bases at V and 1 base at J, with 10 bases in the middle. Germline CDR1 MDHEN, CDR2 SYDVKM. This CDR3 comprises 14 residues. It was with 60 Vbeta and 13 Jbeta primers that the PCR ran. The data were produced by immunoSEQ multiplex PCR, yet TCRdb's version contains in-frame clones alone and is incomplete. This sample has roughly 190,000 clones; around 83% occur once, and the top ten carry 1.5% to 2%. This entry is derived from a study of cytomegalovirus exposure and HLA in healthy donors. Study-level background: As an earlier analysis found, some 180 million T cells yielded about 120 million unique TCR beta sequences.

Points from the study as a whole: Reports indicated that the classifier achieved high specificity and sensitivity in diagnosing cytomegalovirus status. A few chains tied to CMV proved CMV antigen-specific in vitro.

The receptor's source is a man aged 40-55 years in good health and CMV-seropositive. The chain recombines TRBV28 with TRBJ2-3; D is possibly TRBD2 (5 bases). The sequencing input was PBMCs. This CDR3 is CASSPHGGTDTQYF. The CDR3 nucleotides read TGTGCCAGCAGTCCACACGGGGGCACAGATACGCAGTATTTT. Filled out from reference TRBV28 and TRBJ2-3, the complete variable domain reads DVKVTQSSRYLVKRTGEKVFLECVQDMDHENMFWYRQDPGLGLRLIYFSYDVKMKEKGDIPEGYSVSREKKERFSLILESASTNQTSMYLCASSPHGGTDTQYFGPGTRLTVL.